Sequencing of this T cell receptor beta chain was carried out in a study of PD-1 blockade in classical Hodgkin lymphoma. Described time point: cycle 4 day 1 (C4D1), after five to seven weeks of nivolumab. Following autologous stem cell transplantation, relapse occurred in every patient, and exposure to brentuximab vedotin varied. Sequencing was performed with immunoSEQ multiplex PCR; in TCRdb, only in-frame clones are kept and a portion is missing. The sample carries around 25,000 clones, 81% recorded once. This CDR3 has 13 residues. V lost 0 bases and J 1 base, leaving 4 bases between the germline ends. Germline CDR1 is SGDLS and CDR2 is YYNGEE.

The input for sequencing was peripheral blood mononuclear cells (PBMCs), taken before the fourth cycle of nivolumab. This sequence was found in a human donor with classical Hodgkin lymphoma. This chain joins TRBV9 and TRBJ1-1, with D uncertain. The CDR3 spells CASSVGPNTEAFF. The CDR3 DNA follows: TGTGCCAGCAGCGTAGGGCCGAACACTGAAGCTTTCTTT.